This T cell receptor beta chain was retrieved from a study of blood T cell repertoires in COVID-19 (TCRdb year 2020). For context, the study as a whole: Samples covering the acute and convalescent phases of COVID-19 were provided by collaborators in the United States, Italy and Spain. Samples were obtained from the ongoing ImmuneRACE study (first 160 participants) and from about 1,300 subjects provided by 6 global collaborators. Sample metadata almost always included a de-identified subject ID, COVID-19 status, age in years and sex. The prospective study material was composed of cDNA or gDNA derived from T cells, B-cell-depleted T cells, or PBMCs. A freely available public database, intended as a resource for researchers studying the immune response to SARS-CoV-2, is where the repertoires were released. The dataset comprised deeply sampled blood TCRbeta repertoires from subjects exposed to, actively infected with, or recovered from COVID-19. Where HLA class I and class II types were available, the types were taken from metadata supplied by the sample provider, not from assay-based typing.

TCRbeta CDR3 regions were amplified from genomic DNA using the immunoSEQ Assay, a bias-controlled multiplex PCR. From the authors' description of their analysis: Within the assay, amplification of reference gene primers was used to estimate how many nucleated cells each sample contained. To quantify the absolute abundance of each unique TCRbeta CDR3 rearrangement, sequence reads were collapsed and filtered. For each sample, productive Simpson clonality was calculated as the square root of Simpson's diversity index over productive rearrangements. What TCRdb holds here is the immuneACCESS table cut down to in-frame rearrangements. Part of the clones is not present; checked against another copy, under half of the missing clones reflect an unresolved V gene, and the others are unexplained. V, J and clone size derive from that table, while D and trimming were established from the DNA sequence. Within this sample are roughly 200,000 clones, with roughly three quarters of them counted one time only. 6% of the sample is held by the ten biggest clonotypes.

CDR1 and CDR2 are drawn from the germline V gene: SGHRS, YFSETQ. Trimming takes 4 bases off V and 6 bases off J; junction bases not matched to a gene: 4. The CDR3 sequence holds 14 residues, the cysteine and phenylalanine included. CDR3 DNA only is kept here, 42 bases in frame from base 1. One collaborating source in Seattle enrolled patients during active infection and followed them longitudinally through the course of disease. Collaborating institutions collected whole blood in K2EDTA tubes following their own protocols. For TCRbeta analysis, collaborators shipped samples in one of three forms: frozen whole blood, isolated PBMCs, or DNA extracted from either of those sample types. Comment on this clone: The antigen it recognizes is unknown. Qualities for individual bases were not recorded, and no much larger clone is one base off. Additional DNA sequences in this sample encode the identical CDR3.

The research as a whole found: The quantity of clinical and demographic metadata differed by source and by participant and was supplied without curation.

The origin of this receptor is a woman aged 40 to 55 with COVID-19, enrolled during active disease. The rearranged segments are TRBV5-1 and TRBJ1-4; 9 central nucleotides agree with TRBD1. The sequenced material came from peripheral blood. Read as DNA, the sequence is TGCGCCAGCAGCCCGGGACAGGGATATGAAAAACTGTTTTTT. This gives the protein CASSPGQGYEKLFF.